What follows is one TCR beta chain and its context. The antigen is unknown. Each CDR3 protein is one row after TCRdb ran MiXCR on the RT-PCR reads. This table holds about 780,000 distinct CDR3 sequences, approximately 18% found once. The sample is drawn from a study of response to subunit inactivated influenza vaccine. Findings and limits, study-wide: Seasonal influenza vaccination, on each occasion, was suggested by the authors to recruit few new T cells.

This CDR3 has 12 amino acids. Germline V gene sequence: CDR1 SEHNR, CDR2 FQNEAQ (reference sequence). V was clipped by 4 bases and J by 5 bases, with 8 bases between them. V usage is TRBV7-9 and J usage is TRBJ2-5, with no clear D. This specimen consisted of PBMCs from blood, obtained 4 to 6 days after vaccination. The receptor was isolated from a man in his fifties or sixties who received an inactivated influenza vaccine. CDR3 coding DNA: TGTGCCAGCAGCTCGTACCGGGAGACCCAGTACTTC. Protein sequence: CASSSYRETQYF.